The 17 T cell receptor beta chains presented below share a single source sample, sequenced in a study of glioma-infiltrating T cells. Amplification of TCR alpha and beta CDR3 regions from RNA used iRepertoire nested multiplex PCR. TCRdb analysed the multiplex PCR reads with MiXCR anew, one entry per CDR3 protein. The table lists roughly 4,000 distinct CDR3 sequences, roughly 25% of them singletons. Sequenced material: glioma tissue, nonneoplastic brain tissue, or PBMCs (not recorded which). Receptor source: a human donor with low-grade glioma or glioblastoma, undergoing nonglioma brain surgery, or in good health (not recorded which).

A word on this clonotype: The junction does not match germline at one end; this may be a read error. V and J are TRBV4-1 and TRBJ2-5; no clear D. The CDR3 runs to 14 residues. Germline V gene sequence: CDR1 MGHRA, CDR2 YSYEKL. The CDR3 region has the DNA TGCGCCACCAGCCTTCACACGGATCTAGAGACCCAGTACTTC. Its protein product is CATSLHTDLETQYF.

This clonotype occurred a few times. The genes are TRBV29-1 and TRBJ1-1; D unresolved. Per the germline V gene, CDR1 is SQVTM and CDR2 is ANQGSEA. Trimming removed 0 bases from V and 1 base from J, with 6 bases in between. The CDR3 has 13 residues. The CDR3 protein is CSVEDYGNTEAFF. In DNA form, the CDR3 reads TGCAGCGTTGAAGATTATGGGAACACTGAAGCTTTCTTT.

Sample share makes this clonotype medium-sized. The chain employs TRBV20-1 and TRBJ2-7; possible D gene TRBD1, 5 bases. The CDR3 length is 12 residues. Trimming took off 0 bases at V and 6 bases at J, with 9 bases between the two ends. CDR1 is DFQATT, CDR2 SNEGSKA, per germline (reference sequence). CDR3 in amino acids: CSARDLGAEQYF. CDR3 nucleotides: TGCAGTGCTAGAGATCTTGGGGCCGAGCAGTACTTC.

This clonotype appeared many times. The chain uses TRBV3-1 and TRBJ1-5; 9 bases agree with TRBD1. CDR1 is LGHDT and CDR2 is YNNKEL in the germline V gene (reference sequence). V gave up 4 bases and J gave up 4 bases; unmatched junction bases: 5. The CDR3 is made up of 15 amino acids. The CDR3 DNA follows: TGTGCCAGCAGCCTCGGGACAGGGAGGAATCAGCCCCAGCATTTT. Translating gives CASSLGTGRNQPQHF.

The V and J genes are TRBV2 and TRBJ2-1; 8 bases align to TRBD1. This CDR3 contains 17 residues. Trimming took 6 bases from V and 6 from J; bases not matched to a gene: 16. The germline gives CDR1 SNHLY, CDR2 FYNNEI. Here the CDR3 DNA reads TGTGCCAGCAGAGTTTCTCAGAGACAGGGGCCGACCAATGAGCAGTTCTTC. Translating it yields CASRVSQRQGPTNEQFF.

A remark on this clonotype: Mismatch with germline at one junction end may stem from a read error. The chain links TRBV7-9 to TRBJ2-3; 9 nucleotides match TRBD1. In germline, CDR1 is SEHNR, CDR2 FQNEAQ (reference sequence). This CDR3 is 16 amino acids long. CDR3 DNA: TGTGCCAGCAGCCCCCCGGGACAGGGCGACACAGATAAGCAGTATTTT. This encodes CASSPPGQGDTDKQYF.

The table lists this clonotype with a count of one. A clone one base away is much larger, so this may be a read error. The CDR3 DNA is TGCGCCAGCAGCGACTATTCCAAAGACTACGAGCAGTACTTC. It encodes CASSDYSKDYEQYF. The rearrangement joins TRBV5-1 to TRBJ2-7; weak D call: TRBD2 (5 bases). This CDR3 has 14 amino acids. Trimming pared 4 bases from V and 3 bases from J, leaving 14 bases between. The V gene's germline CDR1 is SGHRS and CDR2 YFSETQ.

Details on this clonotype: The missing conserved phenylalanine or tryptophan at the end of this CDR3 makes a read error likely. The rearrangement links TRBV15 to TRBJ2-3; D unresolved. This CDR3 region has 13 residues. Germline V lookup: CDR1 LNHNV, CDR2 YYDKDF (reference sequence). Trimming removed 3 bases from V and 9 bases from J, with 13 bases in between. CDR3 nucleotide sequence: TGTGCCACCAGCAGGGAAGTAGTAGACACGCAGTATTCT. Translation gives CATSREVVDTQYS.

In its sample, this clonotype ranks as medium-sized. The chain recombines TRBV28 with TRBJ1-5; D remains ambiguous. Germline CDR1 MDHEN, CDR2 SYDVKM. The V end lost 3 bases, the J end lost 4 bases, and 4 bases lay between the germline ends. The length of the CDR3 is 12 residues. CDR3 nucleotide sequence: TGTGCCAGCAGTTTTTCAAATCAGCCCCAGCATTTT. Translating it yields CASSFSNQPQHF. The complete variable domain, with remaining parts taken from reference TRBV28 and TRBJ1-5, reads DVKVTQSSRYLVKRTGEKVFLECVQDMDHENMFWYRQDPGLGLRLIYFSYDVKMKEKGDIPEGYSVSREKKERFSLILESASTNQTSMYLCASSFSNQPQHFGDGTRLSIL.

This clonotype occurred many times. This chain uses TRBV3-1 with TRBJ2-1; a weak D match, TRBD2 (6 bases). V gave up 4 bases and J gave up 8 bases, with 9 bases separating them. Germline values: CDR1 LGHDT, CDR2 YNNKEL (reference sequence). This CDR3 comprises 12 residues. CDR3 bases: TGTGCCAGCAGCCGACTAGGCGATGAGCAGTTCTTC. It yields the protein CASSRLGDEQFF.

By frequency in the sample, this clonotype is medium-sized (0.01 to 0.1%). The chain uses TRBV28 and TRBJ2-7, with TRBD1 matching over 10 bases. There are 15 residues in the CDR3. Losses at the gene ends were 6 bases for V and 7 bases for J; bases not matched to a gene: 12. Germline CDR1 is MDHEN and CDR2 is SYDVKM. The CDR3 loop reads CASSPPATGGREQYF. CDR3 nucleotide sequence: TGTGCCAGCAGCCCACCGGCGACAGGGGGCCGGGAGCAGTACTTC. The entire variable domain, with the rest obtained from reference TRBV28 and TRBJ2-7, is as follows: DVKVTQSSRYLVKRTGEKVFLECVQDMDHENMFWYRQDPGLGLRLIYFSYDVKMKEKGDIPEGYSVSREKKERFSLILESASTNQTSMYLCASSPPATGGREQYFGPGTRLTVT.

This clonotype has only a few counts. The rearrangement joins TRBV5-6 to TRBJ2-3, with 7 bases fitting TRBD2. The V gene end was trimmed by 1 base and the J gene end by 10 bases; junction bases not matched to a gene: 6. The CDR3 spans 13 residues. Per the germline V gene, CDR1 is SGHDT and CDR2 is YYEEEE. The CDR3 region has the DNA TGTGCCAGCAGCTTGTTGCGGGGGAGGGCGCAGTATTTT. It is translated as CASSLLRGRAQYF.

This clonotype is categorized as medium-sized. As DNA, the CDR3 is TGTGCCAGTAGTCAAGGAAACTCCTACAATGAGCAGTTCTTC. This sequence encodes CASSQGNSYNEQFF. The chain links TRBV19 to TRBJ2-1; D not certain. Germline V CDR1 and CDR2: LNHDA, SQIVND (reference sequence). V lost 5 bases, J lost 0 bases, and 8 bases lay in between. The CDR3 is 14 amino acids.

As regards this clonotype: This could be a read error, since a much larger clone is one nucleotide away. The CDR3 loop is CASRTRQGGTEAFF. The CDR3 DNA sequence: TGTGCCAGCAGAACAAGACAGGGCGGTACTGAAGCTTTCTTT. The genes are TRBV5-4 and TRBJ1-1, with TRBD1 identical over 7 bases. Germline values: CDR1 SGHNT, CDR2 YYREEE (reference sequence). The J segment lost 5 bases and the V segment lost 5 bases, leaving 9 bases of the junction unmatched. CDR3 length: 14 amino acids.

This clonotype was detected ten times or more. V gene TRBV10-2 combines with J gene TRBJ2-7; D might be TRBD2 (5 bases). Germline lookup yields CDR1 WSHSY and CDR2 SAAADI. The V and J ends lost 2 bases and 5 bases respectively, with 7 bases between them. This CDR3 is built from 12 residues. The CDR3 loop is CASSETGDEQYF. The CDR3 region has the DNA TGCGCCAGCAGTGAGACCGGGGACGAGCAGTACTTC.

This clonotype was detected ten times or more. The rearrangement links TRBV12-3 or TRBV12-4 to TRBJ2-3, with a weak D call TRBD2 (5 bases). V shed 2 bases and J shed 6 bases, with 9 bases lying between them. The CDR3 consists of 13 residues. The CDR3 DNA reads TGTGCCAGCAGTTTACTCCCGGGGGATACGCAGTATTTT. This translates into CASSLLPGDTQYF.

This clonotype counts as medium-sized (0.01 to 0.1%). The chain links TRBV6-4 to TRBJ1-6; 8 bases line up with TRBD1. The CDR3 has 15 amino acids. V lost 6 bases to trimming and J lost 10 bases; unmatched junction nucleotides: 11. Germline CDR1 reads MRHNA; CDR2 reads SNTAGT. CDR3 sequence reads: CASRGSGQGKSPLHF. The DNA for the CDR3 is TGTGCCAGCAGAGGATCAGGACAGGGTAAATCACCCCTCCACTTT.